This T cell receptor beta chain derives from a study of blood T cell repertoires in COVID-19. For the study at large: T cells, B-cell-depleted T cells, or PBMCs provided the cDNA or gDNA that served as material.

In germline, CDR1 is MNHNS, CDR2 SASEGT. The CDR3 has 15 amino acids. The V segment lost 2 bases and the J segment 8 bases; nucleotides outside the gene matches: 9. Two consecutive negative NP/OP PCR tests, clearance, or resolved symptoms defined Cohort 3 recovery. The authors' processing: Cell counts per sample came from amplifying reference gene primers. The assay was immunoSEQ multiplex PCR, and TCRdb's table has in-frame clones only and misses some. D and trimming come from the DNA, and the V and J calls and clone size come from that table. This sample has more than 300,000 clones, with around 89% found just once.

The genes are TRBV6-1 and TRBJ2-1; 7 bases match TRBD1. This clonotype originated in a woman aged 18-30 years who had recovered from COVID-19. Sample: PBMCs or T cells enriched from blood (not recorded which). This chain's CDR3 is CASSERTGARDEQFF. Here the CDR3 DNA reads TGTGCCAGCAGTGAACGTACAGGGGCCCGGGATGAGCAGTTCTTC.